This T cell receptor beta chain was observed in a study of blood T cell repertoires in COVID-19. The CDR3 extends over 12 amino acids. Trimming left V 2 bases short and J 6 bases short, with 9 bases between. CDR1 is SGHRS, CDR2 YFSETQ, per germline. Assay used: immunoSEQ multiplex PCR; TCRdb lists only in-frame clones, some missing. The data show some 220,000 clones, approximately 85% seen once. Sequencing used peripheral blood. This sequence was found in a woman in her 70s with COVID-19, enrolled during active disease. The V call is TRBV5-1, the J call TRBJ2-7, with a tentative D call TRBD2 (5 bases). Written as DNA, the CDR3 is TGCGCCAGCAGCTTCGGGGAATCCGAGCAGTACTTC. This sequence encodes CASSFGESEQYF. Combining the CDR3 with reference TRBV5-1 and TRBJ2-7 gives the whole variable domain KAGVTQTPRYLIKTRGQQVTLSCSPISGHRSVSWYQQTPGQGLQFLFEYFSETQRNKGNFPGRFSGRQFSNSRSEMNVSTLELGDSALYLCASSFGESEQYFGPGTRLTVT.